This is a list of T cell receptor beta chains from one sample in a study of blood T cell repertoires in COVID-19. This table comes from immunoSEQ multiplex PCR, and its TCRdb copy is limited to in-frame clones, with some not included. The sample has about 180,000 clones, around 85% seen once. What was sequenced was PBMCs or T cells enriched from blood (not recorded which). These receptors all stem from a woman aged 40 to 55 with acute COVID-19. Both conserved end residues are part of each CDR3. The D gene is left open where the match is weak.

v_gene,d_gene,j_gene,CDR3aa
TRBV4-1,.,TRBJ1-5,CASSQVNMLPAREPQHF
TRBV3-1/TRBV3-2,TRBD1,TRBJ1-2,CASRGTGGGYTF
TRBV30,TRBD1,TRBJ2-3,CAWSPQGAQRDTQYF
TRBV10-1,TRBD2,TRBJ2-1,CASSDNHAGGPHEQFF
TRBV12-5,.,TRBJ1-2,CASGLGAPYGYTF
TRBV7-3,.,TRBJ2-3,CASSLDTDTQYF
TRBV2,.,TRBJ1-2,CASSDTYGYTF
TRBV5-1,TRBD1,TRBJ1-2,CASSPGQGTYGYTF
TRBV7-9,.,TRBJ2-7,CASSLGAGEISYEQYF
TRBV7-2,TRBD2,TRBJ2-3,CASSLDGRAADTQYF
TRBV2,TRBD1,TRBJ2-2,CASSEIQGANTGELFF
TRBV19,TRBD1,TRBJ1-5,CASRGLDRGEQPQHF
TRBV6-1,.,TRBJ1-1,CASSEPGRSEAFF
TRBV2,TRBD1,TRBJ1-1,CASSPRGTGGSEAFF
TRBV2,.,TRBJ2-1,CASSYRGGRTYNEQFF
TRBV9,.,TRBJ1-5,CASSVRDSNQPQHF
TRBV5-1,.,TRBJ2-7,CASSLVAGPSSYEQYF
TRBV29-1,.,TRBJ2-7,CSVRGGSGNPYEQYF
TRBV7-2,TRBD2,TRBJ2-1,CASSFSLAGDPNEQFF
TRBV9,.,TRBJ2-5,CASSEGRGAETQYF
TRBV2,.,TRBJ1-1,CASSQGRSGVWNTEAFF
TRBV7-9,TRBD2,TRBJ2-3,CASSSILAGADTQYF
TRBV5-1,TRBD1,TRBJ1-1,CASSPWTGNTEAFF
TRBV30,.,TRBJ1-6,CAWSYGSSYNSPLHF
TRBV27,.,TRBJ1-2,CASRSGVTYGYTF
TRBV6-5,TRBD1,TRBJ2-3,CASSQRTGAGDTQYF
TRBV2,.,TRBJ1-6,CASSEGHGNSPLHF
TRBV7-9,.,TRBJ2-7,CASSAAYEQYF
TRBV6-5,TRBD1,TRBJ2-2,CASSSWTGMAGELFF
TRBV30,.,TRBJ1-2,CAWSAGRPYGYTF
TRBV5-1,.,TRBJ1-6,CASSFDLTRSPLHF
TRBV3-1/TRBV3-2,TRBD1,TRBJ1-1,CASSAFGTGVTEAFF
TRBV5-1,.,TRBJ1-6,CASSLVRNSPLHF
TRBV5-4,TRBD2,TRBJ2-1,CASSFLSGRPFF
TRBV9,TRBD2,TRBJ2-5,CASSAARGRGETQYF
TRBV10-2,.,TRBJ1-5,CASQDSHSNQPQHF
TRBV30,.,TRBJ1-6,CAWSVGGLSPLHF
TRBV25-1,TRBD1,TRBJ2-7,CASSDPSDRSYEQYF
TRBV27,.,TRBJ2-2,CASSLYSTGELFF
TRBV5-1,.,TRBJ1-1,CASSAAAGMNTEAFF
TRBV6-2/TRBV6-3,.,TRBJ1-1,CASSPGGSDTEAFF
TRBV25-1,TRBD1,TRBJ1-6,CASGGPGTGKSPLHF
TRBV27,TRBD2,TRBJ2-5,CASRPGLAVQETQYF
TRBV5-4,TRBD1,TRBJ1-2,CASSPSGTGGIYGYTF
TRBV12-5,TRBD2,TRBJ2-3,CASARLAASTDTQYF